This T cell receptor beta chain was observed in a study of blood T cell repertoires in COVID-19. Using immunoSEQ multiplex PCR, the repertoire was profiled, and TCRdb retains in-frame clones only, with some absent. The sample consists of about 300,000 clones, 88% of them appearing once. Per the germline V gene, CDR1 is SGHTA and CDR2 is FQGTGA. There are 14 residues in the CDR3. V lost 1 base to trimming and J lost 3 bases, with 8 bases between them. This TCR derives from a woman aged 30 to 39 who had recovered from COVID-19. This chain uses TRBV7-3 with TRBJ2-3; a weak D match, TRBD2 (5 bases). Sequenced: peripheral blood. The CDR3: CASSLISGTDTQYF. CDR3 nucleotides: TGTGCCAGCAGCTTAATCTCGGGGACAGATACGCAGTATTTT.